The subject of this entry is one T cell receptor beta chain. The method was immunoSEQ multiplex PCR; TCRdb's version includes in-frame clones alone and lacks a portion of them. Found here are roughly 2.2 million clones, roughly 90% of them singletons; the top ten hold approximately 0.41%. This record belongs to a study of shared clonotypes between healthy human individuals. The TCR was taken from a man aged 18 to 30 in good health. Some clones in this sample may be carry-over from other donors' samples. The sample taken for sequencing was naive CD4+ T cells from PBMCs. Subset of the sample: CD45RA+ positively selected.

The CDR3 region has the DNA TGTGCCAGCAGTGACCCGGGACAGGGGGTAGGCAATGAGCAGTTCTTC. It specifies CASSDPGQGVGNEQFF. The genes are TRBV6-1 and TRBJ2-1; 11 bases are a match to TRBD1. V lost 3 bases and J lost 6; bases outside the gene matches: 7. The CDR3 extends over 16 amino acids. The germline V gene encodes CDR1 MNHNS and CDR2 SASEGT.